The next 18 T cell receptor beta chains were all read from a single sample in a study of shared clonotypes between healthy human individuals. Generated by immunoSEQ multiplex PCR, the TCRdb table keeps only in-frame clones and is missing some. The sample lists approximately 2,000,000 clones; around 95% were seen once. Positive CCR7 selection of CD45RO-negative cells yielded the naive CD8 cells, and terminally differentiated effector memory CD45RA+ cells were excluded. The sample consisted of naive CD8+ T cells from PBMCs. Receptor source: a man aged 18 to 29 in good health. Some clones in this sample may be carry-over from other donors' samples.

Turning to this clone: The sample has other DNA sequences that encode this CDR3 too. The V call is TRBV6-5, the J call TRBJ1-5; D perhaps matches TRBD1 (6 bases). The CDR3 is made up of 15 amino acids. The germline gives CDR1 MNHEY, CDR2 SVGAGI. Between the trimmed V and J ends, which lost 4 bases and 0 bases, there was a span of 10 bases. As DNA, the CDR3 is TGTGCCAGCAGTTCCACAGGGAATAGCAATCAGCCCCAGCATTTT. It encodes CASSSTGNSNQPQHF.

Worth noting for this clone: Other nucleotide sequences from this sample produce the same CDR3. The chain combines TRBV28 with TRBJ1-1, with D unclear. The CDR3 runs 13 residues. V lost 5 bases and J 5 bases, leaving 12 bases between the germline ends. Germline V gene sequence: CDR1 MDHEN, CDR2 SYDVKM. The CDR3 reads CASSLTGNTEAFF. In DNA form, the CDR3 reads TGTGCCAGCAGTCTGACGGGGAATACTGAAGCTTTCTTT.

As for this clone: Other DNA sequences in this sample translate to the same CDR3. The chain combines TRBV18 with TRBJ2-3; D unresolved. Trimming removed 6 bases from V and 3 bases from J, with 10 bases in between. The germline gives CDR1 KGHSH, CDR2 LQKENI. CDR3 length equals 13 residues. The CDR3 DNA follows: TGTGCCAGCTCGCCCCCTCTAACAGATACGCAGTATTTT. Its translation is CASSPPLTDTQYF. The complete variable domain, with remaining parts taken from reference TRBV18 and TRBJ2-3, reads NAGVMQNPRHLVRRRGQEARLRCSPMKGHSHVYWYRQLPEEGLKFMVYLQKENIIDESGMPKERFSAEFPKEGPSILRIQQVVRGDSAAYFCASSPPLTDTQYFGPGTRLTVL.

The chain couples TRBV7-8 to TRBJ2-5; D not resolved. Germline-derived CDR1 and CDR2 are SGHVS and FQNEAQ. V shed 1 base and J shed 1 base, with 10 bases lying between them. The CDR3 runs 15 residues. This CDR3 is CASSLVFQRQETQYF. CDR3 DNA: TGTGCCAGCAGCTTAGTGTTCCAGCGCCAAGAGACCCAGTACTTC.

V gene TRBV4-1 combines with J gene TRBJ2-2; D is perhaps TRBD2 (5 bases). V lost 0 bases to trimming and J lost 5 bases, with 7 bases between them. Germline lookup yields CDR1 MGHRA and CDR2 YSYEKL. CDR3 length equals 14 residues. CDR3: CASSQDRGTGELFF. The DNA of the CDR3 is TGCGCCAGCAGCCAAGATCGGGGAACCGGGGAGCTGTTTTTT.

This chain uses TRBV2 with TRBJ2-1, with D tentatively TRBD2 (6 bases). The V end lost 5 bases, the J end lost 9 bases, and 8 bases lay between the germline ends. The CDR3 extends over 11 amino acids. Germline V gene sequence: CDR1 SNHLY, CDR2 FYNNEI. The CDR3 DNA reads as TGTGCCAGCAGTTTGGGGGGTGAGCAGTTCTTC. Translated: CASSLGGEQFF.

This rearrangement joins TRBV19 to TRBJ2-2, with 9 bases lining up with TRBD1. V gave up 3 bases and J gave up 6 bases; unmatched junction bases: 11. This CDR3 has 17 amino acids. CDR1 and CDR2 (germline): LNHDA, SQIVND (reference sequence). Here the CDR3 DNA reads TGTGCCAGTAGTATCTTATCCGGGACAGGGTCGGCCGGGGAGCTGTTTTTT. It translates to CASSILSGTGSAGELFF.

This clone occurred once. V and J are TRBV5-5 and TRBJ2-7, with D tentatively TRBD2 (5 bases). Germline V gene sequence: CDR1 SGHKS, CDR2 YYEKEE (reference sequence). Trimming shortened V by 4 bases and J by 7 bases, and 15 bases separated the two germline ends. This CDR3 spans 13 amino acids. The CDR3 sequence: CASSEGLLGEQYF. CDR3 in DNA: TGTGCCAGCAGCGAGGGCCTCTTAGGTGAGCAGTACTTC.

The chain recombines TRBV19 with TRBJ1-1; D not certain. CDR1 and CDR2 (germline): LNHDA, SQIVND (reference sequence). This CDR3 spans 13 amino acids. Trimming cost V 6 bases and J 5 bases, with 13 bases left between them. The CDR3 sequence is CASRATRVTEAFF. CDR3 in DNA: TGTGCCAGTAGAGCCACAAGGGTGACTGAAGCTTTCTTT.

This clone was seen a few times. The chain is built from TRBV28 and TRBJ1-1, with TRBD1 identical over 8 bases. Germline V gene sequence: CDR1 MDHEN, CDR2 SYDVKM. With V trimmed by 3 bases and J by 3 bases, 6 bases remained unmatched. The CDR3 consists of 15 residues. CDR3 in amino acids: CASSLGQGAYTEAFF. Here the CDR3 DNA reads TGTGCCAGCAGTTTGGGGCAGGGGGCTTACACTGAAGCTTTCTTT. Together with reference TRBV28 and TRBJ1-1, the CDR3 gives the full variable domain: DVKVTQSSRYLVKRTGEKVFLECVQDMDHENMFWYRQDPGLGLRLIYFSYDVKMKEKGDIPEGYSVSREKKERFSLILESASTNQTSMYLCASSLGQGAYTEAFFGQGTRLTVV.

The V gene is TRBV27, the J gene TRBJ2-7, with D perhaps matching TRBD2 (6 bases). With 2 bases removed from V and 4 bases from J, the gap between germline ends came to 12 bases. The CDR3 is 14 amino acids. Germline CDR1 and CDR2: MNHEY and SMNVEV (reference sequence). This CDR3 reads CASSLDGRTYEQYF. The CDR3 nucleotides are TGTGCCAGCAGTTTAGACGGGAGAACGTACGAGCAGTACTTC.

The V call is TRBV4-3, the J call TRBJ2-1; TRBD2 matches 7 bases. CDR1 is LGHNA and CDR2 is YSLEER in the germline V gene. Trimming took 6 bases from V and 10 from J; bases not matched to a gene: 12. The CDR3 sequence is 14 residues long. CDR3 nucleotides: TGCGCCAGCAGTCGGGGGGACCCGCTCCGCGAGCAGTTCTTC. Protein: CASSRGDPLREQFF.

V gene TRBV6-5 combines with J gene TRBJ2-7; D may be TRBD1 (6 bases). This CDR3 spans 15 amino acids. V was pared by 2 bases and J by 0 bases, with 11 bases between. Germline loops: CDR1 MNHEY, CDR2 SVGAGI. Here the CDR3 reads CASSYAGDTSYEQYF. The CDR3 bases are TGTGCCAGCAGTTACGCAGGGGATACCTCCTACGAGCAGTACTTC.

The chain is built from TRBV30 and TRBJ2-7, with a possible D match to TRBD1 (5 bases). Trimming stripped 4 bases from V and 4 bases from J, with 11 bases between. CDR1 and CDR2 from the germline V gene are GTSNPN and SVGIG (reference sequence). This CDR3 is built from 12 residues. The CDR3 coding sequence is TGTGCCTGGAACTGGGGCGAATACGAGCAGTACTTC. This translates into CAWNWGEYEQYF.

The gene calls are TRBV19 and TRBJ2-2; the match to TRBD1 covers 7 bases. Germline-derived CDR1 and CDR2 are LNHDA and SQIVND (reference sequence). V dropped 6 bases and J dropped 7; count of bases not matched to a gene: 8. The CDR3 runs 14 residues. The CDR3 sequence is CASSQTGVYGELFF. The CDR3 nucleotides are TGTGCCAGTAGCCAAACAGGGGTCTACGGGGAGCTGTTTTTT.

This sequence joins TRBV5-1 and TRBJ1-1; 9 positions agree with TRBD1. Germline V gene lookup returns CDR1 SGHRS and CDR2 YFSETQ. This CDR3 has 14 residues. V dropped 1 base and J dropped 8; count of bases not matched to a gene: 6. CDR3 residues: CASSLTGGADEAFF. The CDR3 nucleotides are TGCGCCAGCAGCTTGACAGGGGGCGCAGACGAAGCTTTCTTT.

The chain recombines TRBV7-9 with TRBJ1-2; D ambiguous. Trimming took 4 bases from V and 8 from J, leaving 23 bases between them. Per the germline V gene, CDR1 is SEHNR and CDR2 is FQNEAQ (reference sequence). The CDR3 covers 16 residues. The CDR3 coding sequence is TGTGCCAGCAGCTCTACTACACGGTTAATGAGAGAAGGCTACACCTTC. As protein: CASSSTTRLMREGYTF.

V usage is TRBV23-1 and J usage is TRBJ2-4; D is undetermined. TRBV23-1 is an ORF, with its function uncertain. Trimming pared 3 bases from V and 0 bases from J, leaving 6 bases between. The CDR3 totals 14 residues. CDR3 DNA sequence: TGCGCCAGCAGTCAGGGCGGAGCCAAAAACATTCAGTACTTC. It codes for CASSQGGAKNIQYF.